Listed below are T cell receptor beta chains from one sample, sequenced in a study of blood T cells in healthy people across ages. TCRdb called the 5' RACE reads again in MiXCR, with one record for every CDR3 protein. The sample consists of fewer than 700,000 distinct CDR3 sequences, around two fifths of them appearing once. The sample taken for sequencing was blood. The origin of the receptors is an older man in good health. Each CDR3 is given without its conserved first and last residue. Each record gives: clone size, V gene, CDR3 protein. Size values are once, few and many counts, or a class for expanded clones, and some rows have none.

- | TRBV6-5 | ASSKTSGEQF
many | TRBV4-3 | ASSQESPGTDTQY
- | TRBV2 | ASSELTQGGQPQH
few | TRBV4-3 | ASSLLSYNEQY
- | TRBV5-1 | ASSYTGTGISETQF
- | TRBV6-5 | ASSRTGLGQPQH
- | TRBV6-4 | ASKFDSSYNEQF
few | TRBV4-3 | ASSQGTSGSLSTDTQY
- | TRBV10-1 | ASSESGGFNEQF
- | TRBV15 | ATSRDRDGGALDTQY
- | TRBV12-3/TRBV12-4 | ASSFGVSLGNQPQH
- | TRBV20-1 | SAPMMTVASEQF
few | TRBV6-2/TRBV6-3 | ASILGTSVIDEQF
once | TRBV6-2/TRBV6-3 | ASSLLGGTGELF
- | TRBV6-5 | ASSYSAVQETQY
- | TRBV20-1 | SARVSHWSTNEKLF
- | TRBV20-1 | SARRTGEDNEQF
few | TRBV24-1 | ATSAVGGNTDTQY
few | TRBV6-2/TRBV6-3 | ASSYHPGNRDRGTGANVLT
- | TRBV20-1 | SATRGSPYEQY
- | TRBV7-2 | ASSQKGLEETQY
few | TRBV4-3 | ASSPLAGGISDEQF
- | TRBV6-1 | ASSGEGTGLGYT
few | TRBV28 | ASSRLQGGPGANVLT
many | TRBV6-2/TRBV6-3 | ASSFRAGANVLT
few | TRBV6-5 | ASTQGGLSYGYT
few | TRBV6-2/TRBV6-3 | ASSYNLLAGGLYYEQY
- | TRBV30 | AWRPTLVYT
- | TRBV6-6 | ASSYEGEQF
- | TRBV10-3 | AIRGTSDEQF
many | TRBV29-1 | SVEAPTYEQY
few | TRBV4-3 | ASSQVGGPVNEQF
- | TRBV29-1 | GVEQSARANTEAF
many | TRBV12-3/TRBV12-4 | ASSPGLAREQF
- | TRBV20-1 | SARTGGDPTDTQY
- | TRBV5-1 | ASSRGQDYNEQF